The 25 T cell receptor beta chains in this list originate from one sample, sequenced in a study of control samples from healthy donors and cancer patients. Clones were sequenced by immunoSEQ multiplex PCR, and TCRdb holds only the in-frame ones, with some missing. The sample yields about 48,000 clones, over 90% seen once. The sample was PBMCs. These receptors were taken from a woman in her 50s with head and neck cancer.

The chain couples TRBV5-1 to TRBJ1-1; D possibly corresponds to TRBD1 (6 bases). Germline CDR1 reads SGHRS; CDR2 reads YFSETQ. The CDR3 loop spans 16 amino acids. Trimming cost V 2 bases and J 3 bases, with 17 bases left between them. In DNA, the CDR3 is TGCGCCAGCAGCTTCCAGACGCGTAGGGGGTACACTGAAGCTTTCTTT. This translates into CASSFQTRRGYTEAFF.

V is TRBV6-1 and J is TRBJ1-1, with a tentative D call TRBD1 (5 bases). CDR1 and CDR2 (germline): MNHNS, SASEGT. Deletions cut 3 bases from V and 1 base from J, with 9 bases between. The CDR3 is 14 amino acids. CDR3 nucleotides: TGTGCCAGCAGTGAGGGGGACGGGAACACTGAAGCTTTCTTT. Residues: CASSEGDGNTEAFF.

The rearrangement joins TRBV6-5 to TRBJ2-1; 10 bases are a match to TRBD2. CDR3 length: 14 amino acids. The germline CDR1 and CDR2 sequences are MNHEY and SVGAGI. Germline trimming cut 8 bases from V and 8 bases from J; bases unmatched to any gene: 9. CDR3 amino acids: CASGKLAGRDEQFF. The CDR3 DNA is TGTGCCAGCGGCAAACTAGCGGGAAGGGATGAGCAGTTCTTC.

A single count supports this clone. The chain recombines TRBV5-8 with TRBJ1-5; D gene ambiguous. Trimming took 4 bases from V and 15 from J, leaving 17 bases between them. The length of the CDR3 is 12 residues. From germline, CDR1 is SGHTS and CDR2 YDEGEE. The CDR3 is CASSRLLLPSHF. DNA for the CDR3: TGTGCCAGCAGCCGACTTTTGTTACCTTCGCATTTT.

The V call is TRBV5-4, the J call TRBJ2-7; D unclear. The CDR3 spans 13 residues. Germline CDR1 is SGHNT and CDR2 is YYREEE (reference sequence). The V end was cut by 0 bases, the J end by 5 bases, with 9 bases between. The CDR3 coding sequence is TGTGCCAGCAGCTTGGGGTGGAATAACGAGCAGTACTTC. Translated, it gives CASSLGWNNEQYF.

The V gene is TRBV5-4, the J gene TRBJ1-3; D not certain. Germline-derived CDR1 and CDR2 are SGHNT and YYREEE (reference sequence). V lost 2 bases and J 1 base, leaving 4 bases between the germline ends. The CDR3 runs 13 residues. The CDR3 DNA is TGTGCCAGCAGCTTTCAATCTGGAAACACCATATATTTT. Translating it yields CASSFQSGNTIYF.

The V call is TRBV14, the J call TRBJ1-1; D remains ambiguous. The CDR3 contains 13 residues. V was cut by 4 bases and J by 2 bases, with 8 bases left in between. CDR1 is SGHDN, CDR2 FVKESK, per germline. The CDR3: CASSLKLNTEAFF. The CDR3 nucleotides are TGTGCCAGCAGCCTCAAGCTTAACACTGAAGCTTTCTTT.

The V call is TRBV30, the J call TRBJ2-5; D is unresolved. This CDR3 is built from 11 residues. V dropped 5 bases and J dropped 2 bases, with 6 bases sitting between them. The germline V gene encodes CDR1 GTSNPN and CDR2 SVGIG (reference sequence). The CDR3 DNA is TGTGCCTGGGACGGACAAGAGACCCAGTACTTC. It is translated as CAWDGQETQYF.

The chain couples TRBV3-1 (or the pseudogene TRBV3-2) to TRBJ1-5; D remains unclear. Trimming took 5 bases from V and 5 from J, leaving 19 bases between them. This CDR3 spans 16 amino acids. Germline V gene lookup returns CDR1 LGHDT and CDR2 YNNKEL (reference sequence). In DNA form, the CDR3 reads TGTGCCAGCAGCAGCCACGTTTTTTGGCATCATCAGCCCCAGCATTTT. It codes for CASSSHVFWHHQPQHF.

The J gene is TRBJ1-4, the V gene TRBV7-9; 9 bases fit TRBD1. The CDR3 spans 14 residues. Germline V gene sequence: CDR1 SEHNR, CDR2 FQNEAQ (reference sequence). V was clipped by 5 bases and J by 7 bases; unmatched bases: 5. CDR3 coding DNA: TGTGCCAGCAGCCCCGGGACAGGGACTGAAAAACTGTTTTTT. It translates to CASSPGTGTEKLFF.

V and J are TRBV6-6 and TRBJ1-3; TRBD1 matches 7 bases. V lost 2 bases, J lost 2 bases, and 3 bases stayed unmatched. Germline loops: CDR1 MNHNY, CDR2 SVGAGI (reference sequence). The CDR3 covers 15 residues. CDR3 nucleotide sequence: TGTGCCAGCAGTTACACAACAGGGGCTGGAAACACCATATATTTT. Its protein is CASSYTTGAGNTIYF.

This clone came up a few times. The rearrangement joins TRBV25-1 to TRBJ1-1; tentatively, D is TRBD1 (5 bases). The V end lost 8 bases, the J end lost 3 bases, and 10 bases lay between the germline ends. Germline CDR1 reads MGHDK; CDR2 reads SYGVNS. The CDR3 runs to 12 residues. Here the CDR3 reads CASAGAHTEAFF. CDR3 DNA sequence: TGTGCCAGCGCCGGGGCCCACACTGAAGCTTTCTTT.

DNA of the CDR3: TGTGCCAGCAGTGTGCAGGGGGTGGACACTGAAGCTTTCTTT. This codes for CASSVQGVDTEAFF. The V and J genes are TRBV2 and TRBJ1-1; the match to TRBD1 covers 7 bases. The CDR3 spans 14 residues. The junction had 5 bases not matched to a gene; V was cut back by 4 bases and J by 3 bases. Germline values: CDR1 SNHLY, CDR2 FYNNEI.

The chain recombines TRBV5-1 with TRBJ2-3; D may be TRBD1 or TRBD2 (6 bases each). Germline CDR1 and CDR2: SGHRS and YFSETQ. Trimming stripped 2 bases from V and 7 bases from J, with 17 bases between. The CDR3 runs to 15 residues. CDR3 protein: CASSFSRGVNNTQYF. In DNA, the CDR3 is TGCGCCAGCAGCTTTTCGAGGGGGGTCAATAATACGCAGTATTTT.

This clone was seen just once. The V call is TRBV19, the J call TRBJ2-3; a weak D match, TRBD1 (6 bases). V dropped 3 bases and J dropped 2 bases, with 15 bases sitting between them. Germline-derived CDR1 and CDR2 are LNHDA and SQIVND (reference sequence). There are 16 residues in the CDR3. CDR3 in DNA: TGTGCCAGTAGTATGGTCCCTAGGACAGCCACAGATACGCAGTATTTT. This translates into CASSMVPRTATDTQYF.

Only a few counts were recorded for this clone. V and J are TRBV18 and TRBJ1-6, with 7 bases fitting TRBD1. This CDR3 is built from 15 residues. Trimming cost V 3 bases and J 8 bases; bases outside gene matches: 7. The germline gives CDR1 KGHSH, CDR2 LQKENI. The CDR3 protein is CASSPQTGRDSPLHF. In nucleotides, the CDR3 is TGTGCCAGCTCACCGCAGACAGGGAGGGATTCACCCCTCCACTTT.

The V gene is TRBV4-2, the J gene TRBJ2-3; the match to TRBD2 covers 7 bases. Germline V lookup: CDR1 LGHNA, CDR2 YNFKEQ. J lost 0 bases, V lost 0 bases, and 6 bases had no gene match. This CDR3 contains 17 residues. This chain's CDR3 is CASSQDLSGQSTDTQYF. The CDR3 nucleotides read TGTGCCAGCAGCCAAGATCTTAGCGGGCAAAGCACAGATACGCAGTATTTT.

The chain is built from TRBV21-1 and TRBJ1-5. TRBV21-1 represents a pseudogene. This CDR3 has 18 residues. The CDR3: CASSKDVERRMRNQPQHF. The CDR3 DNA reads TGTGCCAGCAGCAAAGATGTGGAAAGGAGGATGCGCAATCAGCCCCAGCATTTT.

This chain joins TRBV5-1 and TRBJ2-1, with a weak D call TRBD1 (7 bases). Germline CDR1 SGHRS, CDR2 YFSETQ. Deletions cut 0 bases from V and 9 bases from J, with 13 bases between. This CDR3 spans 14 amino acids. The CDR3 region has the DNA TGCGCCAGCAGCTTGGGACAGGGACTCGGTGAGCAGTTCTTC. It is translated as CASSLGQGLGEQFF.

V gene TRBV7-9 combines with J gene TRBJ2-7; D tentatively fits TRBD1 or TRBD2 (5 bases each). The V gene lost 4 bases and the J gene lost 2 bases, with 18 bases spanning the gap. The CDR3 is 16 residues long. The V gene's germline CDR1 is SEHNR and CDR2 FQNEAQ (reference sequence). The DNA for the CDR3 is TGTGCCAGCAGCTCTACTCCCCGGGACCCAGCCTACGAGCAGTACTTC. Translated, it gives CASSSTPRDPAYEQYF.

The J gene is TRBJ2-7, the V gene TRBV18; no firm D call. The CDR3 has 13 amino acids. From germline, CDR1 is KGHSH and CDR2 LQKENI. V lost 5 bases and J lost 3, with 11 bases in between. The CDR3 here is CASSSGLYYEQYF. DNA for the CDR3: TGTGCCAGCTCATCAGGATTATACTACGAGCAGTACTTC.

The CDR3 region has the DNA TGTGCTAGTGGTTTGGTTACCGGGACGTTGAATGAGCAGTTCTTC. This codes for CASGLVTGTLNEQFF. The genes are TRBV12-5 and TRBJ2-1; D may be TRBD1 or TRBD2 (5 bases each). Germline V gives CDR1 LGHNT, CDR2 FRNRAP. Trimming removed 0 bases from V and 7 bases from J, with 13 bases in between. CDR3 length equals 15 residues.

This chain uses TRBV24-1 with TRBJ2-7; possible D gene TRBD1, 5 bases. CDR3 length: 13 residues. V shed 0 bases and J shed 8 bases, with 10 bases lying between them. Germline CDR1 is KGHDR and CDR2 is SFDVKD. In DNA form, the CDR3 reads TGTGCCACCAGTGATTTGCAAGGGGTGAAGCAGTACTTC. Translated, it gives CATSDLQGVKQYF.

The J gene is TRBJ2-2, the V gene TRBV27, with D tentatively TRBD2 (7 bases). The CDR3 covers 16 residues. Trimming took off 3 bases at V and 4 bases at J, with 15 bases between the two ends. Germline assignment: CDR1 MNHEY and CDR2 SMNVEV (reference sequence). CDR3 in DNA: TGTGCCAGCAGTTTGGGGAGGGGAGGGGGCACCGGGGAGCTGTTTTTT. Translation gives CASSLGRGGGTGELFF.

The CDR3 DNA follows: TGTGCCAGCTCACCACCAAGCGGGAGGGCCAGTGGAACCGGGGAGCTGTTTTTT. This codes for CASSPPSGRASGTGELFF. The chain recombines TRBV18 with TRBJ2-2, with 10 bases identical to TRBD2. Germline CDR1 and CDR2: KGHSH and LQKENI. The J segment lost 5 bases and the V segment lost 0 bases, leaving 9 bases of the junction unmatched. The CDR3 is made up of 18 amino acids.